Below are 8 T cell receptor beta chains sequenced from a single sample in a study of blood T cells in healthy people across ages. Through a sample-barcoded 5' primer and a J-beta primer mix, a second PCR was run for roughly 6 to 11 cycles. TCRdb reanalysed the 5' RACE reads using MiXCR and keeps one entry per CDR3 protein. This sample carries 1.2 million to 1.5 million distinct CDR3 sequences, 42% of them seen once, and the ten largest clones take roughly 7.7%. Sequencing was carried out using blood. The receptors shown here come from a woman under 30 in good health.

This CDR3 reads CATSHIDALTDTQYF. Written as DNA, the CDR3 is TGTGCCACCTCCCATATTGACGCCCTCACAGATACGCAGTATTTT. The gene calls are TRBV7-9 and TRBJ2-3; no definite D call. There are 15 residues in the CDR3. Between the trimmed V and J ends, which lost 10 bases and 2 bases, there was a span of 19 bases. Per the germline V gene, CDR1 is SEHNR and CDR2 is FQNEAQ (reference sequence). Full variable domain (missing parts from reference TRBV7-9 and TRBJ2-3): DTGVSQNPRHKITKRGQNVTFRCDPISEHNRLYWYRQTLGQGPEFLTYFQNEAQLEKSRLLSDRFSAERPKGSFSTLEIQRTEQGDSAMYLCATSHIDALTDTQYFGPGTRLTVL.

This clonotype was recorded a few times. The rearrangement joins TRBV7-3 to TRBJ2-2; D gene ambiguous. Germline values: CDR1 SGHTA, CDR2 FQGTGA. There are 15 residues in the CDR3. V lost 1 base and J lost 0, with 6 bases in between. The CDR3 is CASSLIGSNTGELFF. The CDR3 DNA sequence: TGTGCCAGCAGCTTAATCGGATCGAACACCGGGGAGCTGTTTTTT.

This clonotype has just a few counts. The J gene is TRBJ2-6, the V gene TRBV2; weak D call: TRBD1 (5 bases). Trimming shortened V by 5 bases and J by 0 bases, and 11 bases separated the two germline ends. This CDR3 is built from 16 residues. Per the germline V gene, CDR1 is SNHLY and CDR2 is FYNNEI. Here the CDR3 DNA reads TGTGCCAGCAGTCCCCGACAGCACTCTGGGGCCAACGTCCTGACTTTC. This encodes CASSPRQHSGANVLTF.

There are a few counts of this clonotype. The chain uses TRBV5-5 and TRBJ1-4; possible D gene TRBD1, 6 bases. Germline V lookup: CDR1 SGHKS, CDR2 YYEKEE (reference sequence). The CDR3 totals 15 residues. Between the trimmed V and J ends, which lost 5 bases and 13 bases, there was a span of 24 bases. CDR3 sequence: CASSSGQQEFFGLFF. The CDR3 nucleotides read TGTGCCAGCAGTTCCGGACAGCAGGAGTTCTTCGGACTGTTTTTT.

CDR3 loop: CASSEARATQQYF. In DNA, the CDR3 is TGTGCCAGCAGTGAGGCGAGGGCGACACAGCAGTACTTC. This chain connects TRBV6-1 to TRBJ2-7, with a tentative D call TRBD2 (5 bases). Germline-derived CDR1 and CDR2 are MNHNS and SASEGT. CDR3 length: 13 amino acids. The V and J ends lost 3 bases and 8 bases respectively, with 14 bases between them.

The sample holds a few counts of this clonotype. The J gene is TRBJ2-1, the V gene TRBV7-9; 7 bases are a match to TRBD2. Germline assignment: CDR1 SEHNR and CDR2 FQNEAQ (reference sequence). The V and J ends lost 3 bases and 5 bases, in that order; junction bases with no gene match: 4. This CDR3 region has 14 residues. CDR3 nucleotide sequence: TGTGCCAGCAGCTTTAGCGGGTTGGACAATGAGCAGTTCTTC. This gives the protein CASSFSGLDNEQFF.

V usage is TRBV20-1 and J usage is TRBJ2-7; 7 positions match TRBD2. The CDR3 length is 14 residues. J gave up 9 bases and V 1 base, and 12 bases lay outside the gene matches. Germline-derived CDR1 and CDR2 are DFQATT and SNEGSKA (reference sequence). CDR3 protein: CSARGEGWVHGQYF. As DNA, the CDR3 is TGCAGTGCTAGAGGGGAGGGTTGGGTCCACGGGCAGTACTTC.

This chain connects TRBV2 to TRBJ1-1, with a possible D match to TRBD1 (5 bases). Germline V gene sequence: CDR1 SNHLY, CDR2 FYNNEI. The V gene lost 7 bases and the J gene lost 12 bases, with 12 bases spanning the gap. The CDR3 is made up of 10 amino acids. DNA of the CDR3: TGTGCCAGCACTCCGGGACGACCTTTCTTT. Its translation: CASTPGRPFF.